Below, one TCR beta chain is given with its context. The approximately 120-subject validation cohort, separate from the approximately 670-subject first cohort, included the donors. This sample was taken from a study of cytomegalovirus exposure and HLA in healthy donors. Profiling relied on immunoSEQ multiplex PCR, and the TCRdb table lists in-frame clones only, not all of them. The repertoire holds roughly 60,000 clones, with 90% to 95% as singletons. CDR3 length: 13 amino acids. Germline V gene data show CDR1 as GTSNPN and CDR2 as SVGIG (reference sequence). V lost 0 bases and J 6 bases, leaving 9 bases between the germline ends.

Sequenced: PBMCs. This TCR was sampled from a woman aged 25 to 45 in good health and CMV-seronegative. The chain couples TRBV30 to TRBJ2-1; a possible D gene is TRBD1 (7 bases). CDR3 in DNA: TGTGCCTGGAGTGTTCAGGGGGGCAATGAGCAGTTCTTC. It specifies CAWSVQGGNEQFF.